This is a list of T cell receptor beta chains from one sample in a study of T cell responses to AZD1222 COVID-19 vaccine. Here immunoSEQ multiplex PCR was the method, and the copy in TCRdb shows in-frame clones only, minus some. Here the sample spans approximately 150,000 clones, around 89% being singletons. Sequenced material: peripheral blood, taken 28 days after the second AZD1222 dose. These receptor sequences come from an adult who received the AZD1222 COVID-19 vaccine. CDR3s include the opening cysteine and the closing phenylalanine or tryptophan. Each record gives: J gene, V gene, clone size, D gene, CDR3 DNA, CDR3 protein. D genes are given only for firm matches. Size values are once, few and many counts, or a class for expanded clones, and some rows have none.

>TRBJ1-1|TRBV3-1/TRBV3-2|NA|NA
TGTGCCAGCAGCCAAGCGGAGGGCCGGACAACAAAGAGGGAAGCTTTCTTT
CASSQAEGRTTKREAFF
>TRBJ1-1|TRBV27|NA|NA
TGTGCCAGCAGTTTAGGGCCCATGAACACTGAAGCTTTCTTT
CASSLGPMNTEAFF
>TRBJ2-3|TRBV3-1/TRBV3-2|once|NA
TGTGCCAGCAGCCAAGATGGCCAGCCGAGGGAGCAGTATTTT
CASSQDGQPREQYF
>TRBJ2-1|TRBV3-1/TRBV3-2|NA|NA
TGTGCCAGCAGCCACAGAGAGCTGGTCGGTGAGCAGTTCTTC
CASSHRELVGEQFF
>TRBJ1-2|TRBV7-9|once|NA
TGTGCCAGCAGCTTGGGCGGGACAAATACGGGCTACACCTTC
CASSLGGTNTGYTF
>TRBJ2-5|TRBV5-1|NA|NA
TGCGCCAGCAGCTTGGGAGGAGGGGAGACCCAGTACTTC
CASSLGGGETQYF
>TRBJ2-3|TRBV5-1|NA|NA
TGCGCCAGCAGCTTGGGGCTTAGCACAGATACGCAGTATTTT
CASSLGLSTDTQYF
>TRBJ1-5|TRBV5-1|NA|NA
TGCGCCAGCAGCTTGAACGGGGGCAATCAGCCCCAGCATTTT
CASSLNGGNQPQHF
>TRBJ1-2|TRBV5-1|NA|NA
TGCGCCAGCAGCCTGGATGGTTCGGCGGGTGGCTACACCTTC
CASSLDGSAGGYTF
>TRBJ2-2|TRBV6-6|NA|NA
TGTGCCAGCAGTTACTCGAAGGGGAGTGGGTCCGGGGAGCTGTTTTTT
CASSYSKGSGSGELFF
>TRBJ2-7|TRBV5-1|NA|TRBD1
TGCGCCAGCAGCTTCGTAGGGGGCCCTACCTACGAGCAGTACTTC
CASSFVGGPTYEQYF
>TRBJ1-1|TRBV19|NA|NA
TGTGCCAGTAGTATAGGACAGAACACTGAAGCTTTCTTT
CASSIGQNTEAFF
>TRBJ1-4|TRBV27|few|NA
TGTGCCAGCAGAAAACAGGACTTCGGGGGTCAAAATGAAAAACTGTTTTTT
CASRKQDFGGQNEKLFF
>TRBJ1-2|TRBV4-1|NA|NA
TGCGCCAGCAGCCCGGACAACTACTATGGCTACACCTTC
CASSPDNYYGYTF
>TRBJ1-2|TRBV6-5|NA|TRBD1
TGTGCCAGCAGCGGGGGACAGGGGGATGGCTACACCTTC
CASSGGQGDGYTF
>TRBJ1-6|TRBV3-1/TRBV3-2|NA|NA
TGTGCCAGCCTCCGTAGGGGTAGCGGGGGTAATTCACCCCTCCACTTT
CASLRRGSGGNSPLHF
>TRBJ2-5|TRBV5-8|NA|TRBD2
TGTGCCAGCAGCTTCCTACTAAGCGGGGTTCCCCGAGGGCAAGAGACCCAGTACTTC
CASSFLLSGVPRGQETQYF
>TRBJ1-4|TRBV6-1|NA|NA
TGTGCCAGCAGTGAAGGGTTTGGACCAACAAGAGAAAAACTGTTTTTT
CASSEGFGPTREKLFF
>TRBJ1-5|TRBV4-3|NA|NA
TGCGCCAGCAGCCAATTTCCCAATCAGCCCCAGCATTTT
CASSQFPNQPQHF
>TRBJ2-3|TRBV9|NA|NA
TGTGCCAGCAGCGTTACTAGCACGGGCACAGATACGCAGTATTTT
CASSVTSTGTDTQYF
>TRBJ1-5|TRBV18|NA|NA
TGTGCCAGCTCACCATCCCAGATAAATTCAGCCCAGCATTTT
CASSPSQINSAQHF
>TRBJ1-1|TRBV29-1|few|TRBD1
TGCAGCGTTGCAAAGCGGGACAGGGCCACTGAAGCTTTCTTT
CSVAKRDRATEAFF